The 5 T cell receptor beta chains reported below all come from one sample, sequenced in a study of blood T cell repertoires in COVID-19. Sequenced by immunoSEQ multiplex PCR; TCRdb stores in-frame clones only, minus some. Of about 80,000 clones in the sample, nearly 90% were seen once. Sample: peripheral blood. The receptors shown here come from a woman of 80 years or more with active or convalescent COVID-19.

V gene TRBV19 combines with J gene TRBJ1-6, with 8 positions matching TRBD1. The junction had 13 bases not matched to a gene; V was cut back by 11 bases and J by 10 bases. The germline gives CDR1 LNHDA, CDR2 SQIVND (reference sequence). The CDR3 runs 14 residues. This CDR3 reads CASAPQGAESPLHF. DNA for the CDR3: TGTGCCTCCGCTCCCCAGGGGGCAGAATCACCCCTCCACTTT.

The J gene is TRBJ1-4, the V gene TRBV28; D is possibly TRBD1 (5 bases). Trimming stripped 3 bases from V and 4 bases from J, with 9 bases between. CDR1 and CDR2 (germline): MDHEN, SYDVKM. The CDR3 length is 14 residues. The CDR3 bases are TGTGCCAGCAGTTTCGGGGGATTTAATGAAAAACTGTTTTTT. This codes for CASSFGGFNEKLFF.

This clone was observed a single time. CDR3 protein: CASSFALGGDTEAFF. The CDR3 DNA follows: TGTGCCAGCAGTTTTGCCCTGGGGGGGGATACTGAAGCTTTCTTT. The chain recombines TRBV6-5 with TRBJ1-1; weak D call: TRBD1 (5 bases). Germline V gene sequence: CDR1 MNHEY, CDR2 SVGAGI. The V and J ends lost 4 bases and 5 bases respectively, with 17 bases between them. The CDR3 is 15 residues long.

The chain carries TRBV4-3 and TRBJ2-5; perhaps TRBD2 as D (5 bases). The ends were cut back, 3 bases at V and 7 bases at J, with 12 bases in the middle. This CDR3 is built from 13 residues. CDR1 LGHNA and CDR2 YSLEER come from the germline V gene. CDR3 nucleotides: TGCGCCAGCAGCCAGAGAGAAGGAGGGACCCAGTACTTC. Translated, it gives CASSQREGGTQYF.

The chain has TRBV6-1 and TRBJ1-6; D is undetermined. V was cut by 3 bases and J by 10 bases, with 16 bases left in between. This CDR3 comprises 15 residues. Germline assignment: CDR1 MNHNS and CDR2 SASEGT. The CDR3 protein is CASSESRGGISPLHF. For the CDR3, the DNA is TGTGCCAGCAGTGAGAGTCGGGGTGGCATCTCACCCCTCCACTTT.